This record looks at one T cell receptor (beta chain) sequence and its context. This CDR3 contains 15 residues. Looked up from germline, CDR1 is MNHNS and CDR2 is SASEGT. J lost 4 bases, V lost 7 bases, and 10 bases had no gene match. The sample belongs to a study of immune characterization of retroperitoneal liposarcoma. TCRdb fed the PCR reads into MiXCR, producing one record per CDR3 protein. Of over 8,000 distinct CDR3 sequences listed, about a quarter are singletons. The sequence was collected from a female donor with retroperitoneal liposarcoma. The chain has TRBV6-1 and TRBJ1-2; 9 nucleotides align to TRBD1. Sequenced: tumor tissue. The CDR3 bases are TGTGCCAGCACCACGGGGGACAGGGTTGGCTATGGCTACACCTTC. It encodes CASTTGDRVGYGYTF.